This T cell receptor beta chain was documented in a study of blood T cell repertoires in COVID-19. Authors' analysis steps: Reference gene primer amplification yielded estimated nucleated cell counts. The repertoire was sequenced with immunoSEQ multiplex PCR; TCRdb's copy has only in-frame clones and lacks some. V, J and clone size are those of that table, while D and trimming were read from the DNA. The sample holds about 42,000 clones, 60% to 80% seen once. The origin of this receptor is a woman between 65 and 79 years old with acute or convalescent COVID-19. Sequenced material: peripheral blood.

The CDR3 loop is CASSSTPPWGGANYGYTF. The CDR3 nucleotides are TGTGCCAGCAGTTCTACCCCGCCCTGGGGCGGAGCTAACTATGGCTACACCTTC. The V call is TRBV27, the J call TRBJ1-2, with D possibly matching TRBD1 (5 bases). Per germline, CDR1 MNHEY and CDR2 SMNVEV (reference sequence). V lost 4 bases and J 0 bases, leaving 21 bases between the germline ends. The CDR3 has 18 amino acids.